This is a list of T cell receptor beta chains from one sample in a study of T cell responses to AZD1222 COVID-19 vaccine. This table comes from immunoSEQ multiplex PCR, and its TCRdb copy is limited to in-frame clones, with some not included. The table has 90,000 to 110,000 clones, about 85% seen once. The material sequenced was peripheral blood, taken on day 0 of AZD1222 vaccination. Every receptor here comes from an adult in good health. The CDR3 runs from the conserved cysteine through the conserved F or W. Each record gives: V gene, D gene, CDR3 length, J gene, clone size, CDR3 protein, CDR3 DNA. The D gene is left open where the match is weak. Size tells how often a clone was seen (once, few, many) or the class of an expanded clone, and some rows leave it out.

TRBV28	TRBD2	17	TRBJ2-5	NA	CASSLLGQLAGSPPRNF	TGTGCCAGCAGTTTATTGGGGCAACTAGCGGGGTCGCCCCCACGGAACTTC
TRBV5-1	TRBD2	16	TRBJ2-1	NA	CASSPRLAGTYNEQFF	TGCGCCAGCAGCCCCCGACTAGCGGGGACCTACAATGAGCAGTTCTTC
TRBV28	NA	13	TRBJ1-2	NA	CASTARGDYGYTF	TGTGCCAGCACCGCTCGGGGGGACTATGGCTACACCTTC
TRBV25-1	TRBD1	15	TRBJ1-5	once	CASTVAHRGPQPQHF	TGTGCCAGCACCGTAGCCCACAGGGGGCCTCAGCCCCAGCATTTT
TRBV28	TRBD2	13	TRBJ2-1	NA	CASSLGRENEQFF	TGTGCCAGCAGTTTAGGGCGGGAGAATGAGCAGTTCTTC
TRBV18	NA	13	TRBJ2-7	NA	CASSALENTYEYF	TGTGCCAGCTCAGCACTAGAGAATACCTACGAGTACTTC
TRBV7-2	NA	15	TRBJ2-2	NA	CASSRSGLNTGELFF	TGTGCCAGCAGCCGTAGCGGACTGAACACCGGGGAGCTGTTTTTT
TRBV5-4	NA	13	TRBJ2-7	once	CASSLPATYEQYF	TGTGCCAGCAGCTTGCCAGCGACCTACGAGCAGTACTTC
TRBV10-2	NA	14	TRBJ2-7	NA	CASSEKRVHYEQYF	TGCGCCAGCAGTGAGAAGCGGGTCCACTACGAGCAGTACTTC
TRBV7-2	TRBD1	14	TRBJ2-3	NA	CASSADRGPDTQYF	TGTGCCAGCAGCGCGGACAGGGGTCCAGATACGCAGTATTTT
TRBV29-1	NA	13	TRBJ2-3	NA	CSGTPSGTDTQYF	TGCAGCGGTACTCCGAGCGGCACAGATACGCAGTATTTT
TRBV2	NA	13	TRBJ1-5	NA	CASSSHSRQPQHF	TGTGCCAGCAGTTCCCACAGTCGTCAGCCCCAGCATTTT
TRBV19	NA	15	TRBJ1-2	NA	CASSMSPSKNYGYTF	TGTGCCAGTAGTATGTCGCCCAGTAAGAACTATGGCTACACCTTC
TRBV28	TRBD1	17	TRBJ2-5	NA	CATRPIAGTALRETQYF	TGTGCCACCCGTCCTATAGCCGGGACAGCGCTTCGGGAGACCCAGTACTTC
TRBV19	TRBD1	15	TRBJ2-5	NA	CASSTTGTGAETQYF	TGTGCCAGTAGTACCACCGGGACAGGGGCCGAGACCCAGTACTTC
TRBV21-1	NA	14	TRBJ1-1	once	CASSKEAAATEAFF	TGTGCCAGCAGCAAAGAGGCAGCCGCCACTGAAGCTTTCTTT